Below are 14 T cell receptor beta chains sequenced from a single sample in a study of technical replicates of blood from four donors. TCRdb's table, derived via immunoSEQ multiplex PCR, lists solely in-frame clones and lacks some. The sample consists of about 14,000 clones, more than 80% of them appearing once. Sequencing used PBMCs. These receptors originate from a human donor in good health.

This sequence joins TRBV7-6 and TRBJ2-2; no clear D gene. Germline V CDR1 and CDR2: SGHVS, FNYEAQ. The CDR3 consists of 11 residues. Trimming pared 4 bases from V and 5 bases from J, leaving 2 bases between. CDR3 sequence reads: CASSSTGELFF. The CDR3 nucleotides read TGTGCCAGCAGCTCGACCGGGGAGCTGTTTTTT.

This clone was detected a few times. The V and J genes are TRBV2 and TRBJ1-1, with TRBD1 as a possible D gene (6 bases). CDR1 SNHLY and CDR2 FYNNEI come from the germline V gene. V was pared by 2 bases and J by 0 bases, with 7 bases between. The CDR3 is made up of 14 amino acids. This CDR3 is CASSESGVNTEAFF. CDR3 in DNA: TGTGCCAGCAGTGAATCAGGGGTGAACACTGAAGCTTTCTTT.

The chain employs TRBV5-4 and TRBJ2-1; TRBD2 matches at 9 bases. Germline loops: CDR1 SGHNT, CDR2 YYREEE (reference sequence). There are 17 residues in the CDR3. V was clipped by 0 bases and J by 3 bases; unmatched bases: 7. The CDR3 protein is CASSLVVAGDIYNEQFF. CDR3 nucleotides: TGTGCCAGCAGCTTGGTGGTAGCGGGAGACATCTACAATGAGCAGTTCTTC. The complete variable domain, with remaining parts taken from reference TRBV5-4 and TRBJ2-1, reads ETGVTQSPTHLIKTRGQQVTLRCSSQSGHNTVSWYQQALGQGPQFIFQYYREEENGRGNFPPRFSGLQFPNYSSELNVNALELDDSALYLCASSLVVAGDIYNEQFFGPGTRLTVL.

V usage is TRBV5-1 and J usage is TRBJ2-2; weak D call: TRBD1 (5 bases). The germline V and J ends were trimmed by 2 bases and 2 bases, with 16 bases remaining between them. The CDR3 has 17 residues. Germline CDR1 is SGHRS and CDR2 is YFSETQ. CDR3 DNA: TGCGCCAGCAGCTTCTCGAGTACAGGCCTAAACACCGGGGAGCTGTTTTTT. It yields the protein CASSFSSTGLNTGELFF. The complete variable domain, with remaining parts taken from reference TRBV5-1 and TRBJ2-2, reads KAGVTQTPRYLIKTRGQQVTLSCSPISGHRSVSWYQQTPGQGLQFLFEYFSETQRNKGNFPGRFSGRQFSNSRSEMNVSTLELGDSALYLCASSFSSTGLNTGELFFGEGSRLTVL.

J is TRBJ1-2 and V is TRBV6-7; weak D call: TRBD1 (5 bases). TRBV6-7 is filed as an ORF, its function uncertain. This CDR3 spans 14 amino acids. V was clipped by 4 bases and J by 4 bases, with 13 bases between them. The CDR3 spells CASSLAGVVYGYTF. The CDR3 DNA reads TGTGCCAGCAGTTTAGCGGGGGTTGTCTATGGCTACACCTTC.

This clone showed up just once. The rearrangement joins TRBV29-1 to TRBJ1-4; D uncertain. Germline assignment: CDR1 SQVTM and CDR2 ANQGSEA. V gave up 7 bases and J gave up 0 bases, with 12 bases separating them. This CDR3 region has 14 residues. CDR3 loop: CSAGSVATNEKLFF. Here the CDR3 DNA reads TGCAGCGCCGGGTCGGTGGCAACTAATGAAAAACTGTTTTTT.

This clone was observed a handful of times. The genes are TRBV15 and TRBJ1-1, with 8 bases identical to TRBD1. The germline CDR1 and CDR2 sequences are LNHNV and YYDKDF (reference sequence). The trim removed 4 bases at V and 0 bases at J, leaving 16 bases unmatched. The CDR3 length is 19 residues. CDR3: CATSTRKTPGTGMNTEAFF. CDR3 bases: TGTGCCACCAGCACCAGAAAAACCCCCGGGACAGGTATGAACACTGAAGCTTTCTTT.

The V call is TRBV9, the J call TRBJ2-5; 12 bases align to TRBD1. V lost 4 bases to trimming and J lost 4 bases; unmatched junction nucleotides: 8. The CDR3 loop spans 16 amino acids. Germline values: CDR1 SGDLS, CDR2 YYNGEE. In DNA, the CDR3 is TGTGCCAGCAGCTATGGGACAGGGGGCTTTGGAGAGACCCAGTACTTC. It specifies CASSYGTGGFGETQYF.

The V call is TRBV28, the J call TRBJ1-1; no clear D. The CDR3 consists of 12 residues. V lost 8 bases to trimming and J lost 1 base, with 8 bases between them. Germline CDR1 MDHEN, CDR2 SYDVKM. In nucleotides, the CDR3 is TGTGCCAGCGGGCAGGAGAACACTGAAGCTTTCTTT. The encoded protein is CASGQENTEAFF. The variable domain in full, with the rest retrieved from reference TRBV28 and TRBJ1-1, is DVKVTQSSRYLVKRTGEKVFLECVQDMDHENMFWYRQDPGLGLRLIYFSYDVKMKEKGDIPEGYSVSREKKERFSLILESASTNQTSMYLCASGQENTEAFFGQGTRLTVV.

The genes are TRBV7-9 and TRBJ2-3; a weak D match, TRBD2 (5 bases). Germline assignment: CDR1 SEHNR and CDR2 FQNEAQ (reference sequence). V lost 10 bases and J 6 bases, leaving 26 bases between the germline ends. The CDR3 extends over 16 amino acids. The CDR3 region is CATPPSGDQLSDTQYF. The CDR3 region has the DNA TGTGCCACCCCCCCTTCCGGGGATCAACTATCGGATACGCAGTATTTT.

The chain employs TRBV5-1 and TRBJ2-5, with 7 positions matching TRBD1. The CDR3 covers 14 residues. Trimming took 4 bases from V and 1 from J; bases not matched to a gene: 4. CDR1 is SGHRS, CDR2 YFSETQ, per germline. The CDR3 reads CASSLRDSQETQYF. CDR3 bases: TGCGCCAGCAGCCTCCGGGACAGCCAAGAGACCCAGTACTTC.

This chain links TRBV19 with TRBJ2-7, with 8 positions matching TRBD1. The length of the CDR3 is 15 residues. From germline, CDR1 is LNHDA and CDR2 SQIVND (reference sequence). V trimming: 3 bases; J trimming: 4 bases; junction bases outside the gene matches: 8. In DNA, the CDR3 is TGTGCCAGTAGTATGGGCAGGGGGCCTTATTACGAGCAGTACTTC. Encoded protein: CASSMGRGPYYEQYF.

The chain is built from TRBV14 and TRBJ2-5; 14 nucleotides line up with TRBD2. V dropped 4 bases and J dropped 5; count of bases not matched to a gene: 12. Per the germline V gene, CDR1 is SGHDN and CDR2 is FVKESK. This CDR3 region has 18 residues. CDR3 sequence: CASSRGGTSGSEGETQYF. DNA of the CDR3: TGTGCCAGCAGCCGAGGGGGGACTAGCGGGAGCGAGGGTGAGACCCAGTACTTC.

V usage is TRBV7-7 and J usage is TRBJ2-2; no clear D. Trimming shortened V by 5 bases and J by 6 bases, and 10 bases separated the two germline ends. The germline V gene has CDR1 SSHAT and CDR2 FNYEAQ (reference sequence). CDR3 length: 13 amino acids. The CDR3 coding sequence is TGTGCCAGCAGCCCCCCAATGTCCGGGGAGCTGTTTTTT. Protein product: CASSPPMSGELFF.